The rows below give T cell receptor beta chains drawn from one sample of a study of CD8+CD57+ T cells in acquired aplastic anemia. MiXCR was run by TCRdb on the reads, yielding one entry per CDR3 protein. The table records about 200,000 distinct CDR3 sequences, approximately 35% of them present only once. Source material: sorted CD4+, CD8+, or CD8+CD57+ T cells (not recorded which) from PBMCs. These receptors all stem from a human donor in good health, serving as a control. Each CDR3 is given with its conserved first and last residue. A D gene is named only where the DNA matches it firmly. Expanded clones are given a class, and other clones once, few, many or no size at all.

j_call | v_call | d_call | clone_size | cdr3_aa | cdr3_nt
TRBJ1-2 | TRBV18 | TRBD1 | - | CASSPSPPRTGANYGYTF | TGTGCCAGCTCACCATCACCCCCCCGGACAGGGGCTAACTATGGCTACACCTTC
TRBJ1-1 | TRBV29-1 | - | - | CSWGELTEAFF | TGCAGCTGGGGGGAGCTCACTGAAGCTTTCTTT
TRBJ1-2 | TRBV5-4 | TRBD1 | - | CASSLEGQGAYGYTF | TGTGCCAGCAGCTTGGAGGGACAGGGGGCTTATGGCTACACCTTC
TRBJ2-1 | TRBV4-2 | TRBD2 | - | CASSPGLAGGSWQFF | TGTGCCAGCAGCCCCGGACTAGCGGGAGGGTCGTGGCAGTTCTTC
TRBJ2-7 | TRBV10-2 | - | many | CASSESTGSGQYF | TGCGCCAGCAGTGAGTCGACAGGCTCTGGGCAGTACTTC
TRBJ2-2 | TRBV10-3 | - | once | CASSEGGGPEGELFF | TGTGCCAGCAGTGAAGGGGGAGGGCCGGAAGGGGAGCTGTTTTTT
TRBJ1-2 | TRBV20-1 | - | many | CSARALPLGGYTF | TGCAGTGCTAGAGCCCTCCCCCTGGGGGGCTACACCTTC
TRBJ2-3 | TRBV10-3 | - | few | CAISGRSTDTQYF | TGTGCCATCAGTGGCAGGAGCACAGATACGCAGTATTTT
TRBJ1-5 | TRBV28 | - | - | CASGLFAGEGQPQHF | TGTGCCAGCGGCCTATTCGCAGGCGAAGGACAGCCCCAGCATTTT
TRBJ1-4 | TRBV20-1 | - | - | CSARPPGGSEKLLF | TGCAGTGCTAGGCCCCCGGGCGGGAGTGAAAAACTGCTTTTT
TRBJ1-2 | TRBV18 | - | few | CASSQGHNYGYTF | TGTGCCAGCTCCCAGGGCCACAACTATGGCTACACCTTC
TRBJ2-7 | TRBV30 | - | few | CAYRGGTGFHEQYF | TGTGCCTACCGGGGGGGGACAGGGTTCCACGAGCAGTACTTC
TRBJ2-5 | TRBV27 | - | - | CASSHDRQETQYF | TGTGCCAGCAGTCATGACAGGCAAGAGACCCAGTACTTC
TRBJ1-1 | TRBV9 | - | - | CASSSVPQGPEASF | TGTGCCAGCAGCTCTGTACCACAGGGCCCTGAAGCTTCCTTT
TRBJ2-7 | TRBV29-1 | TRBD1 | many | CSVEDRRGPHEQYF | TGCAGCGTTGAAGATCGTAGGGGGCCCCACGAGCAGTACTTC
TRBJ2-3 | TRBV9 | TRBD2 | many | CASSPGLAGVGDTQYF | TGTGCCAGCAGCCCGGGACTAGCGGGGGTGGGAGATACGCAGTATTTT
TRBJ2-5 | TRBV19 | - | - | CAGGETQYF | TGTGCCGGGGGGGAGACCCAGTACTTC
TRBJ1-1 | TRBV9 | TRBD1 | - | CASSALSGQGATEAFF | TGTGCCAGCAGCGCTCTTTCTGGACAGGGGGCAACTGAAGCTTTCTTT
TRBJ1-3 | TRBV10-1 | - | - | CASSESLEPGNTIYF | TGCGCCAGCAGTGAGTCGTTGGAACCCGGAAACACCATATATTTT
TRBJ2-7 | TRBV15 | - | many | CATSRDNGYEQYF | TGTGCCACCAGCAGAGATAACGGCTACGAGCAGTACTTC
TRBJ1-5 | TRBV10-3 | - | few | CASSDLQVSNQPQHF | TGTGCCAGCAGTGACTTACAGGTTAGCAATCAGCCCCAGCATTTT
TRBJ2-1 | TRBV10-1 | - | many | CASSESGASYNEQFF | TGCGCCAGCAGTGAGTCCGGGGCCTCCTACAATGAGCAGTTCTTC
TRBJ2-2 | TRBV20-1 | TRBD2 | many | CSARGSGGTGELFF | TGCAGTGCTAGGGGCTCGGGGGGCACCGGGGAGCTGTTTTTT
TRBJ2-2 | TRBV7-2 | - | - | CASSLARTGELFF | TGTGCCAGCAGCTTAGCGCGGACAGGGGAGCTGTTTTTT
TRBJ2-7 | TRBV7-9 | - | once | CASSSSISNYYEQYF | TGTGCCAGCAGCTCGAGTATAAGCAATTACTACGAGCAGTACTTC
TRBJ2-1 | TRBV20-1 | TRBD2 | many | CSARVSGINEQFF | TGCAGTGCTAGAGTTAGCGGGATCAATGAGCAGTTCTTC
TRBJ1-6 | TRBV29-1 | - | many | CSVGQFYNSPLHF | TGCAGCGTTGGACAGTTCTATAATTCACCCCTCCACTTT
TRBJ1-3 | TRBV10-3 | - | many | CAISEWGTGNTIYF | TGTGCCATCAGTGAGTGGGGGACTGGAAACACCATATATTTT
TRBJ2-7 | TRBV4-1 | - | many | CASSHTSYEQYF | TGCGCCAGCAGCCACACCTCCTACGAGCAGTACTTC
TRBJ2-5 | TRBV25-1 | - | many | CASSESGTQETQYF | TGTGCCAGCAGTGAATCCGGGACCCAAGAGACCCAGTACTTC
TRBJ2-5 | TRBV5-1 | TRBD2 | few | CASRAPLLAGLGETQYF | TGCGCCAGCAGGGCCCCACTTCTAGCGGGACTCGGGGAGACCCAGTACTTC
TRBJ1-2 | TRBV28 | TRBD1 | few | CASSLSLGQGNSYGYTF | TGTGCCAGCAGTTTATCCTTAGGACAGGGGAATTCCTATGGCTACACCTTC
TRBJ1-1 | TRBV5-1 | - | few | CASSLGSRGPTGTEAFF | TGCGCCAGCAGCTTGGGTTCCAGGGGTCCGACAGGCACTGAAGCTTTCTTT
TRBJ2-2 | TRBV14 | - | - | CASSQFWRGSTGELFF | TGTGCCAGCAGCCAATTTTGGAGGGGGAGCACCGGGGAGCTGTTTTTT
TRBJ2-1 | TRBV20-1 | TRBD2 | - | CSAKGTSGPYNEQFF | TGCAGTGCAAAAGGGACTAGCGGACCCTACAATGAGCAGTTCTTC
TRBJ2-5 | TRBV5-1 | - | few | CASNLSPGLDQYF | TGCGCCAGCAACCTGAGTCCGGGGTTGGACCAGTACTTC
TRBJ1-2 | TRBV29-1 | - | - | CSVDGTSCGYTF | TGCAGCGTTGACGGGACTAGCTGTGGCTACACCTTC
TRBJ2-1 | TRBV6-1 | TRBD2 | - | CASSDGLAGVANEQFF | TGTGCCAGCAGTGATGGACTAGCGGGCGTCGCCAATGAGCAGTTCTTC
TRBJ1-1 | TRBV4-2 | TRBD1 | - | CASSHRTGEGTEAFF | TGTGCCAGCAGCCACAGAACAGGGGAAGGCACTGAAGCTTTCTTT
TRBJ2-7 | TRBV19 | - | many | CASSIHGGAGYEQYF | TGTGCCAGTAGTATTCATGGGGGGGCCGGCTACGAGCAGTACTTC
TRBJ1-6 | TRBV5-6 | - | many | CASSQRPGQTNSPLHF | TGTGCCAGCAGCCAACGTCCCGGACAGACAAATTCACCCCTCCACTTT
TRBJ1-1 | TRBV20-1 | TRBD1 | few | CSARVITGGTEAFF | TGCAGTGCTAGAGTAATTACAGGGGGCACTGAAGCTTTCTTT
TRBJ2-3 | TRBV6-5 | - | few | CASSYGPDTQYF | TGTGCCAGCAGTTACGGGCCGGATACGCAGTATTTT
TRBJ1-3 | TRBV6-5 | - | many | CASSSRGSSGNTIYF | TGTGCCAGCAGTTCGCGTGGATCTTCTGGAAACACCATATATTTT
TRBJ1-4 | TRBV10-1 | TRBD1 | - | CASSGQGNEKLFF | TGCGCCAGCAGTGGACAGGGTAATGAAAAACTGTTTTTT
TRBJ2-7 | TRBV19 | - | many | CASSMGSTYEQYF | TGTGCCAGTAGTATGGGGAGTACCTACGAGCAGTACTTC
TRBJ2-1 | TRBV5-4 | TRBD2 | few | CASSFRAGGPSSYNEQFF | TGTGCCAGCAGCTTTCGGGCGGGGGGGCCATCCTCCTACAATGAGCAGTTCTTC
TRBJ1-5 | TRBV11-1 | TRBD1 | once | CASSSEGDRGQPQHF | TGTGCCAGCAGCTCAGAGGGGGACAGGGGCCAGCCCCAGCATTTT
TRBJ1-6 | TRBV20-1 | - | - | CSATTSIRTYNSPLHF | TGCAGTGCTACAACATCGATCAGGACCTATAATTCACCCCTCCACTTT
TRBJ1-1 | TRBV2 | - | - | CASSLTGGTEASF | TGCGCCAGCAGTCTGACTGGAGGGACTGAAGCTTCCTTT
TRBJ2-1 | TRBV5-1 | TRBD1 | few | CASSYGQGSDEQFF | TGCGCCAGCAGCTACGGACAGGGGTCCGATGAGCAGTTCTTC
TRBJ2-1 | TRBV6-1 | TRBD2 | few | CASSEFGTRDPVGQFF | TGTGCCAGCAGTGAATTTGGGACTAGGGATCCTGTCGGGCAGTTCTTC
TRBJ2-1 | TRBV30 | TRBD2 | - | CAWSVGAGGYNEQFF | TGTGCCTGGAGTGTAGGAGCGGGGGGATACAATGAGCAGTTCTTC
TRBJ2-5 | TRBV2 | - | once | CASSDARDRKETQYF | TGTGCCAGCAGTGACGCGCGGGATAGGAAAGAGACCCAGTACTTC
TRBJ1-2 | TRBV28 | - | - | CASRTVVGGAYGYTF | TGTGCCAGCAGGACTGTGGTAGGGGGAGCCTATGGCTACACCTTC
TRBJ2-2 | TRBV10-1 | - | many | CASSAQRFTGELFF | TGCGCCAGCAGTGCCCAGCGGTTCACCGGGGAGCTGTTTTTT
TRBJ1-1 | TRBV5-1 | TRBD1 | few | CASRWTGTPDTEAFF | TGCGCCAGCAGATGGACAGGGACCCCGGACACTGAAGCTTTCTTT
TRBJ2-3 | TRBV2 | TRBD1 | - | CASSRGTGELYF | TGTGCCAGCAGCCGCGGGACAGGGGAACTGTATTTT
TRBJ1-2 | TRBV7-9 | - | - | CASSPGYGYTF | TGTGCCAGCAGCCCCGGGTATGGCTACACCTTC